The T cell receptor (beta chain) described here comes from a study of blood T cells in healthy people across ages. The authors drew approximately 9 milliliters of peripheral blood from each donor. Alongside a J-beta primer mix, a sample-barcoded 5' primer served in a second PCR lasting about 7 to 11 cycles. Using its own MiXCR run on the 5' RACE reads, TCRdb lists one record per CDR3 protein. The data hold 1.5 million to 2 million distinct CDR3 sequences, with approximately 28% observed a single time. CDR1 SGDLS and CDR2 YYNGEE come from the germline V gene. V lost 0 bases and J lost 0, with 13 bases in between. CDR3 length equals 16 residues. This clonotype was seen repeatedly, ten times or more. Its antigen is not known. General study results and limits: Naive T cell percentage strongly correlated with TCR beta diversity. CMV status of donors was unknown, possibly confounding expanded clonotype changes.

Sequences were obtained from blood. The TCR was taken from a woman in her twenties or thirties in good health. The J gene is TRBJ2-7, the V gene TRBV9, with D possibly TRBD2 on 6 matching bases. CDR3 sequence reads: CASSVGGDVSSYEQYF. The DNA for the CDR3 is TGTGCCAGCAGCGTAGGGGGGGACGTCAGCTCCTACGAGCAGTACTTC.